The T cell receptor (beta chain) described here comes from a study of T cell responses to AZD1222 COVID-19 vaccine. General study points: Close to half of all spike-specific TCRs reportedly target regions of the variants that are unmutated. Spike-spanning, vaccine-associated CD4 TCRs were dominant at 160-218 and 743-854. Repertoire samples came only from after the peak T cell response. Possibly, clonal diversity was underestimated; donors were largely white British and included more females.

The trim removed 3 bases at V and 1 base at J, leaving 9 bases unmatched. CDR1 is MDHEN and CDR2 is SYDVKM in the germline V gene. The CDR3 consists of 18 residues. Assay used: immunoSEQ multiplex PCR; TCRdb lists only in-frame clones, some missing. The sample yields around 84,000 clones, around 90% seen once. In regard to this clone: The target antigen is unknown.

This TCR was sampled from an adult in good health. The material sequenced was peripheral blood, taken on day 0 of AZD1222 vaccination. The chain carries TRBV28 and TRBJ2-2; 9 bases match TRBD1. This chain's CDR3 is CASSLLVLTGGNTGELFF. For the CDR3, the DNA is TGTGCCAGCAGTTTGTTGGTACTGACAGGGGGGAACACCGGGGAGCTGTTTTTT.